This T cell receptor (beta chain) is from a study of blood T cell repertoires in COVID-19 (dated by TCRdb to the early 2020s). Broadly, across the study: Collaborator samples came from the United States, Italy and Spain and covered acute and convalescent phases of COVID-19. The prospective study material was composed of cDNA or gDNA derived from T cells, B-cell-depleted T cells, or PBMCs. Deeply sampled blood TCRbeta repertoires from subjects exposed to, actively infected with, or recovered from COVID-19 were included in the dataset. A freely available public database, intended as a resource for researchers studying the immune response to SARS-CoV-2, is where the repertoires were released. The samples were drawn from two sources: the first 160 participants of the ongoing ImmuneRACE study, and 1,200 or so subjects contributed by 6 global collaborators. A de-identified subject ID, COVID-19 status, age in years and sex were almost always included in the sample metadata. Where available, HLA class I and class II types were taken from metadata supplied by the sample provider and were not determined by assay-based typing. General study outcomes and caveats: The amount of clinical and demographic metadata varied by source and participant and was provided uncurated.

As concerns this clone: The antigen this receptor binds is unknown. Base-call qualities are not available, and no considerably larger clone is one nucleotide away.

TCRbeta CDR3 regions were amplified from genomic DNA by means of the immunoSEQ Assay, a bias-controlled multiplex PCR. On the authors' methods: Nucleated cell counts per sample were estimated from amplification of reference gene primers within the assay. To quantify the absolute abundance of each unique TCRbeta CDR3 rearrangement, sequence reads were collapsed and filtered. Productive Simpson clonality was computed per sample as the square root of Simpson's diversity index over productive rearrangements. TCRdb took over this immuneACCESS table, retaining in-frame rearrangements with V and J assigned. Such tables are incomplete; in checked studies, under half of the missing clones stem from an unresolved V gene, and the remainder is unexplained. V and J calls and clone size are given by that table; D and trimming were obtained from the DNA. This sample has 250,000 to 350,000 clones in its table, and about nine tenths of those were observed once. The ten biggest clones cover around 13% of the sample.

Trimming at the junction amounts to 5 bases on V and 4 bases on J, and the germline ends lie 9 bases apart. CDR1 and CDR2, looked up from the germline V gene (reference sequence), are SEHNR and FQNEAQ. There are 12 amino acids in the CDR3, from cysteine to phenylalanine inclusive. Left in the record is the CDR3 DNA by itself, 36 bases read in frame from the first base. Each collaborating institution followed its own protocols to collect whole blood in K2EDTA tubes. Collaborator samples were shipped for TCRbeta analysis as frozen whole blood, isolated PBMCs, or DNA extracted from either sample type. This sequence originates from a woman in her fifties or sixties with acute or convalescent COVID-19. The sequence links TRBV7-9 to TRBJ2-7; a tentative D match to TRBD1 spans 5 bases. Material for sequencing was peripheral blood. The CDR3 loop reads CASSVTEYEQYF. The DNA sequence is TGTGCCAGCAGCGTGACAGAGTACGAGCAGTACTTC.